This T cell receptor (beta chain) was captured in a study of T cell clones after liver transplantation. Study-wide context: In this trial, immunosuppression withdrawal was attempted within 2 years of liver transplant. Without induction therapy, subjects received standard immunosuppression until 12-24 months post-transplant. At least one year of complete immunosuppression withdrawal without enzymes over twice normal defined tolerance. Draws occurred before transplant, before withdrawal, and after complete or failed withdrawal.

The CDR3 loop spans 16 amino acids. Germline loops: CDR1 SGHAT, CDR2 FQDESV (reference sequence). Trimming cost V 1 base and J 1 base, with 13 bases left between them. Measured with immunoSEQ multiplex PCR; TCRdb has only the in-frame clones, and not every one. The repertoire holds about 80,000 clones, 80% to 85% seen once, with about 0.45% in the top ten. The material sequenced was CD4+ T cells from blood, taken 45 to 46 months after liver transplant. The genes are TRBV11-1 and TRBJ1-1; D remains ambiguous. The sequence was obtained from a human patient who received a liver transplant. The graft donor may have contributed some T cells. In DNA, the CDR3 is TGTGCCAGCAGCTTAGAGTTCGGCAGGCGGAACACTGAAGCTTTCTTT. Amino acid sequence: CASSLEFGRRNTEAFF.